This TCR beta chain was found in a study of control samples from healthy donors and cancer patients. Using immunoSEQ multiplex PCR, the repertoire was profiled, and TCRdb retains in-frame clones only, with some absent. The table lists 150,000 to 200,000 clones, about 93% of them singletons. Germline loops: CDR1 ENHRY, CDR2 SYGVKD. This CDR3 contains 15 residues. V was cut by 3 bases and J by 8 bases, with 19 bases left in between. The chain links TRBV10-3 to TRBJ1-2; tentatively, D is TRBD1 (6 bases). Material for sequencing was blood. This sequence was found in a man aged 18 to 29 in good health. Written as DNA, the CDR3 is TGTGCCATCAGTGACTTGGCCAGGGGATCCGAGGGCTACACCTTC. The encoded protein is CAISDLARGSEGYTF.